The 6 T cell receptor beta chains below all came from one sample that was sequenced in a study of blood T cell repertoires in COVID-19. Produced via immunoSEQ multiplex PCR; TCRdb's table is partial and in-frame only. The sample lists approximately 160,000 clones; about four fifths were seen once. The sample comprised peripheral blood. The source is a man between 18 and 35 years old with active or convalescent COVID-19.

The chain couples TRBV7-2 to TRBJ1-6; 8 bases match TRBD1. Trimming at V came to 5 bases and at J to 8 bases, leaving 8 bases not matched to a gene. Germline CDR1 reads SGHTA; CDR2 reads FQGNSA. The CDR3 covers 15 residues. The CDR3 protein is CASSDRQGTYSPLHF. CDR3 DNA: TGTGCCAGCAGCGATAGACAGGGGACATATTCACCCCTCCACTTT.

This clone was counted only a few times. One junction end disagrees with the germline gene, perhaps due to a read error. J is TRBJ2-2 and V is TRBV18; D is uncertain. Germline loops: CDR1 KGHSH, CDR2 LQKENI. This CDR3 has 15 amino acids. CDR3 nucleotides: TGTGCCAGCTCAACACCTCGGTGGAACACCGGGGAGCTGTTTTTT. Translation: CASSTPRWNTGELFF.

The chain combines TRBV30 with TRBJ2-4; D is uncertain. V dropped 0 bases and J dropped 6 bases, with 9 bases sitting between them. CDR3 length equals 13 residues. Germline V gives CDR1 GTSNPN, CDR2 SVGIG (reference sequence). CDR3 amino acids: CAWSVWQANIQYF. DNA for the CDR3: TGTGCCTGGAGTGTTTGGCAGGCAAACATTCAGTACTTC.

This sequence joins TRBV7-2 and TRBJ2-4; D gene unclear. CDR1 is SGHTA and CDR2 is FQGNSA in the germline V gene. The CDR3 length is 14 residues. Trimming took off 5 bases at V and 4 bases at J, with 12 bases between the two ends. The CDR3 sequence is CASSPGGSKNIQYF. CDR3 nucleotides: TGTGCCAGCAGCCCGGGTGGATCGAAAAACATTCAGTACTTC. The full variable domain, with the rest looked up from reference TRBV7-2 and TRBJ2-4, is GAGVSQSPSNKVTEKGKDVELRCDPISGHTALYWYRQSLGQGLEFLIYFQGNSAPDKSGLPSDRFSAERTGGSVSTLTIQRTQQEDSAVYLCASSPGGSKNIQYFGAGTRLSVL.

The genes are TRBV5-1 and TRBJ1-6; weak D call: TRBD1 (6 bases). This CDR3 comprises 15 residues. Germline-derived CDR1 and CDR2 are SGHRS and YFSETQ. The V gene lost 4 bases and the J gene lost 9 bases, with 17 bases spanning the gap. CDR3 coding DNA: TGCGCCAGCAGCACAAACTCAGGGGTAGGTTCACCCCTCCACTTT. It specifies CASSTNSGVGSPLHF. Supplemented by reference TRBV5-1 and TRBJ1-6, the full variable domain reads KAGVTQTPRYLIKTRGQQVTLSCSPISGHRSVSWYQQTPGQGLQFLFEYFSETQRNKGNFPGRFSGRQFSNSRSEMNVSTLELGDSALYLCASSTNSGVGSPLHFGNGTRLTVT.

CDR3 coding DNA: TGTGCCAGCAGCTTAAGGGGCAAAAACATTCAGTACTTC. Its protein product is CASSLRGKNIQYF. The chain recombines TRBV7-8 with TRBJ2-4; tentatively, D is TRBD1 (5 bases). Germline-derived CDR1 and CDR2 are SGHVS and FQNEAQ. The V end lost 2 bases, the J end lost 3 bases, and 5 bases lay between the germline ends. There are 13 residues in the CDR3.